Presented here are 16 T cell receptor beta chains from one specimen sequenced in a study of T-cell reconstitution after alpha-beta-depleted transplantation in children. Using unique molecular identifiers, the investigators prepared the TCRbeta library. TCRdb independently ran MiXCR on the PCR reads; one entry per CDR3 protein. The sample shows approximately 490,000 distinct CDR3 sequences, approximately 13% of them seen only once. The sequences come from PBMCs from the stem cell graft donor, collected from the stem cell graft. The receptors derive from a human donor who donated a stem cell graft to a child with combined immunodeficiency.

This clonotype was recorded a few times. The CDR3, as DNA: TGTGCCAGCAGCTTAAGTCCAGTCACCGGGGAGCTGTTTTTT. Translating gives CASSLSPVTGELFF. The chain has TRBV7-3 and TRBJ2-2; D unclear. The CDR3 is 14 residues long. Germline CDR1 and CDR2: SGHTA and FQGTGA. With 1 base removed from V and 4 bases from J, the gap between germline ends came to 7 bases.

There are many counts of this clonotype. The chain uses TRBV28 and TRBJ2-7; 11 bases map to TRBD2. Unmatched junction bases numbered 6, after V lost 2 bases and J lost 0 bases. The CDR3 is 17 residues long. From germline, CDR1 is MDHEN and CDR2 SYDVKM. CDR3 in DNA: TGTGCCAGCAGTTTACAACTAGCGGGGGAGAGCTCCTACGAGCAGTACTTC. As protein: CASSLQLAGESSYEQYF.

In this sample, this clonotype turned up many times. J is TRBJ2-1 and V is TRBV24-1; 9 bases line up with TRBD2. The germline V gene has CDR1 KGHDR and CDR2 SFDVKD. The CDR3 loop spans 16 amino acids. V was clipped by 5 bases and J by 2 bases; unmatched bases: 6. The CDR3 here is CATSATSGGPYNEQFF. CDR3 sequence (DNA): TGTGCCACCAGTGCGACTAGCGGAGGGCCCTACAATGAGCAGTTCTTC.

This clonotype was counted many times. Here the CDR3 reads CASSESLAGVEQYF. CDR3 DNA: TGTGCCAGCAGTGAATCACTAGCGGGAGTCGAGCAGTACTTC. The chain uses TRBV2 and TRBJ2-7; TRBD2 matches 11 bases. V lost 2 bases, J lost 6 bases, and 3 bases stayed unmatched. The CDR3 runs 14 residues. The germline V gene has CDR1 SNHLY and CDR2 FYNNEI.

CDR3 in amino acids: CASSQDVGVAGYTF. Here the CDR3 DNA reads TGTGCCAGCAGCCAAGATGTTGGGGTGGCTGGCTACACCTTC. The chain uses TRBV3-1 and TRBJ1-2; D gene uncertain. From germline, CDR1 is LGHDT and CDR2 YNNKEL (reference sequence). V was shortened by 0 bases and J by 7 bases, with 12 bases between the two germline ends. This CDR3 region has 14 residues.

The rearrangement joins TRBV20-1 to TRBJ1-3, with 11 bases fitting TRBD1. Germline values: CDR1 DFQATT, CDR2 SNEGSKA (reference sequence). V shed 6 bases, J shed 2 bases, and the junction held 3 bases outside the gene matches. CDR3 length equals 14 residues. CDR3 protein: CSAGQGGPGNTIYF. CDR3 DNA: TGCAGTGCGGGACAGGGGGGGCCTGGAAACACCATATATTTT.

This clonotype showed up just a few times. The CDR3 region is CASSAGGSGNEQFF. CDR3 DNA sequence: TGCGCCAGCTCAGCGGGGGGCTCGGGAAATGAGCAGTTCTTC. This sequence joins TRBV5-1 and TRBJ2-1, with 9 bases aligning to TRBD2. Losses at the gene ends were 7 bases for V and 7 bases for J; bases not matched to a gene: 9. Germline V gene sequence: CDR1 SGHRS, CDR2 YFSETQ. The CDR3 length is 14 residues.

This clonotype came up many times. The V and J genes are TRBV5-8 and TRBJ2-5; the D is unclear. The CDR3 runs to 14 residues. V was pared by 2 bases and J by 1 base, with 9 bases between. CDR1 and CDR2 (germline): SGHTS, YDEGEE. The CDR3 DNA reads TGTGCCAGCAGCTTAATAGGAGCCCAAGAGACCCAGTACTTC. Translation gives CASSLIGAQETQYF.

This clonotype was found a few times. V and J are TRBV6-2 or TRBV6-3 and TRBJ2-3, with 7 bases fitting TRBD2. This CDR3 is 16 amino acids long. Germline CDR1 is MNHEY and CDR2 is SVGEGT. The junction had 13 bases not matched to a gene; V was cut back by 2 bases and J by 8 bases. The CDR3 nucleotides are TGTGCCAGCAGTTACACCCCGGCAGGGAAGCGGGGTACGCAGTATTTT. Translated, it gives CASSYTPAGKRGTQYF.

In this sample, this clonotype turned up a few times. The chain is built from TRBV9 and TRBJ2-2, with TRBD1 matching 8 bases. The CDR3 is 16 amino acids. J lost 4 bases, V lost 3 bases, and 8 bases had no gene match. The germline V gene encodes CDR1 SGDLS and CDR2 YYNGEE. CDR3 sequence reads: CASSASTGAVTGELFF. Written as DNA, the CDR3 is TGTGCCAGCAGCGCATCGACAGGGGCCGTCACCGGGGAGCTGTTTTTT.

The sample holds a few counts of this clonotype. The chain couples TRBV20-1 to TRBJ1-1, with 11 bases matching TRBD1. V was pared by 7 bases and J by 1 base, with 2 bases of the junction left unmatched. Germline assignment: CDR1 DFQATT and CDR2 SNEGSKA (reference sequence). This CDR3 contains 13 residues. The CDR3 nucleotides are TGCAGTGTAGGACAGGGGGCGAACACTGAAGCTTTCTTT. This codes for CSVGQGANTEAFF.

This clonotype appeared a few times. The V gene is TRBV3-1, the J gene TRBJ1-5; no clear D. There are 14 residues in the CDR3. V was cut by 4 bases and J by 6 bases, with 13 bases left in between. From germline, CDR1 is LGHDT and CDR2 YNNKEL (reference sequence). Here the CDR3 reads CASSPTLTGQPQHF. In nucleotides, the CDR3 is TGTGCCAGCAGCCCGACCCTGACTGGTCAGCCCCAGCATTTT.

The rearrangement joins TRBV4-3 to TRBJ2-7; 7 positions match TRBD2. This CDR3 spans 16 amino acids. The junction had 11 bases not matched to a gene; V was cut back by 1 base and J by 5 bases. The germline V gene encodes CDR1 LGHNA and CDR2 YSLEER. The CDR3 region is CASSQVPGGSADEQYF. DNA of the CDR3: TGCGCCAGCAGCCAAGTACCGGGGGGTTCCGCGGACGAGCAGTACTTC.

The gene calls are TRBV7-9 and TRBJ2-3; TRBD2 matches 7 bases. The CDR3 is 15 residues long. V shed 0 bases and J 5 bases; nucleotides not matched to a gene: 5. CDR1 is SEHNR, CDR2 FQNEAQ, per germline (reference sequence). The CDR3 reads CASSLAAGVIDTQYF. CDR3 DNA: TGTGCCAGCAGCTTAGCGGCGGGAGTAATAGATACGCAGTATTTT. Variable domain in full (rest from reference TRBV7-9 and TRBJ2-3): DTGVSQNPRHKITKRGQNVTFRCDPISEHNRLYWYRQTLGQGPEFLTYFQNEAQLEKSRLLSDRFSAERPKGSFSTLEIQRTEQGDSAMYLCASSLAAGVIDTQYFGPGTRLTVL.

This clonotype came up many times. The gene calls are TRBV7-9 and TRBJ2-2; weak D call: TRBD2 (5 bases). V lost 6 bases and J 7 bases, leaving 12 bases between the germline ends. The germline gives CDR1 SEHNR, CDR2 FQNEAQ (reference sequence). The CDR3 extends over 13 amino acids. The CDR3 is CASRFSVNGELFF. CDR3 nucleotides: TGTGCCAGCAGATTTAGCGTGAACGGGGAGCTGTTTTTT.

This clonotype was picked up a small number of times. The chain has TRBV24-1 and TRBJ2-3; 11 bases align to TRBD2. Germline V lookup: CDR1 KGHDR, CDR2 SFDVKD. V shed 3 bases, J shed 3 bases, and the junction held 7 bases outside the gene matches. The CDR3 spans 17 residues. The chain's CDR3 is CATSDGLAGGWTDTQYF. DNA for the CDR3: TGTGCCACCAGTGATGGGCTAGCGGGAGGATGGACAGATACGCAGTATTTT.